A single sample gave rise to the 9 T cell receptor beta chains below, sequenced in a study of human T cells and chemical hapten exposure. MiXCR, applied by TCRdb to the RACE reads, yields one record per CDR3 protein. Among some 84,000 distinct CDR3 sequences listed, about 9% were seen once. Time point reported: pre-sensitization, week 0. Treatment of the sample: therapeutic diphenylcyclopropenone sensitization with weekly scalp DPC. The material sequenced was whole blood, taken in connection with sensitization to the hapten diphenylcyclopropenone (DPC). These receptors originate from a man aged 35-49 years with alopecia areata. Some clones in this sample may be carry-over from other donors' samples.

This clonotype was seen a few times. The J gene is TRBJ2-2, the V gene TRBV28; unclear D gene. The ends were cut back, 3 bases at V and 5 bases at J, with 4 bases in the middle. Germline loops: CDR1 MDHEN, CDR2 SYDVKM. The CDR3 spans 12 residues. The chain's CDR3 is CASSFETGELFF. The CDR3 DNA is TGTGCCAGCAGTTTTGAAACCGGGGAGCTGTTTTTT.

The chain is built from TRBV6-2 or TRBV6-3 and TRBJ2-1; 7 positions agree with TRBD2. The ends lost 2 bases at V and 3 bases at J; junction bases unmatched: 7. This CDR3 spans 16 amino acids. Germline CDR1 MNHEY, CDR2 SVGEGT. The CDR3 spells CASSYSSGIFYNEQFF. The CDR3, as DNA: TGTGCCAGCAGTTACAGCAGCGGGATATTCTACAATGAGCAGTTCTTC.

This clonotype has at least ten counts. This sequence joins TRBV6-2 or TRBV6-3 and TRBJ2-3; 10 bases align to TRBD2. Germline trimming cut 3 bases from V and 2 bases from J; bases unmatched to any gene: 8. Germline V gene data show CDR1 as MNHEY and CDR2 as SVGEGT. This CDR3 region has 17 residues. As DNA, the CDR3 is TGTGCCAGCAGTTATCTAGCGGGAGAGTTAGTCACAGATACGCAGTATTTT. Its translation: CASSYLAGELVTDTQYF.

This clonotype was observed many times. This chain uses TRBV20-1 with TRBJ1-3, with 10 bases matching TRBD1. The CDR3 consists of 16 residues. J lost 4 bases, V lost 5 bases, and 11 bases had no gene match. The germline gives CDR1 DFQATT, CDR2 SNEGSKA (reference sequence). CDR3: CSASPTGGFSGNTIYF. CDR3 in DNA: TGCAGTGCTTCGCCGACAGGGGGCTTCTCCGGAAACACCATATATTTT.

The V gene is TRBV6-4, the J gene TRBJ2-7; TRBD2 agrees at 7 bases. This CDR3 spans 16 amino acids. Trimming removed 0 bases from V and 4 bases from J; junction bases left unmatched: 9. Germline lookup yields CDR1 MRHNA and CDR2 SNTAGT. The DNA of the CDR3 is TGTGCCAGCAGTGACTCAGAGGCGGGAGTGGGTTACGAGCAGTACGTC. Its protein is CASSDSEAGVGYEQYV.

This clonotype was found many times. The J gene is TRBJ1-4, the V gene TRBV29-1; D uncertain. Germline V lookup: CDR1 SQVTM, CDR2 ANQGSEA. The germline V and J ends were trimmed by 7 bases and 8 bases, with 14 bases remaining between them. This CDR3 has 12 amino acids. CDR3 sequence: CSARGRGEKLFF. CDR3 sequence (DNA): TGCAGCGCCCGGGGTAGAGGGGAAAAACTGTTTTTT. The full variable domain, rest sourced from reference TRBV29-1 and TRBJ1-4, is SAVISQKPSRDICQRGTSLTIQCQVDSQVTMMFWYRQQPGQSLTLIATANQGSEATYESGFVIDKFPISRPNLTFSTLTVSNMSPEDSSIYLCSARGRGEKLFFGSGTQLSVL.

V usage is TRBV6-6 and J usage is TRBJ2-7; 7 nucleotides match TRBD2. The CDR3 spans 12 residues. The V and J ends lost 2 bases and 9 bases, in that order; junction bases with no gene match: 4. CDR1 is MNHNY, CDR2 SVGAGI, per germline (reference sequence). The CDR3 sequence: CASSYTGGGQYV. The CDR3 DNA reads TGTGCCAGCAGTTACACGGGCGGGGGGCAGTACGTC.

This clonotype was detected a few times. V is TRBV28 and J is TRBJ2-5; perhaps TRBD2 as D (5 bases). V dropped 4 bases and J dropped 4 bases, with 13 bases sitting between them. The CDR3 extends over 14 amino acids. Germline values: CDR1 MDHEN, CDR2 SYDVKM. The CDR3 nucleotides read TGTGCCAGCAGTTATTTACTCGGAGGAGAGACCCAGTACTTC. Amino acid sequence: CASSYLLGGETQYF.

This clonotype was seen at least ten times. The J gene is TRBJ1-5, the V gene TRBV6-2 or TRBV6-3; TRBD1 matches 10 bases. The germline CDR1 and CDR2 sequences are MNHEY and SVGEGT. V lost 7 bases and J lost 4; bases outside the gene matches: 7. The CDR3 runs to 15 residues. CDR3 loop: CASTTTGGRNQPQHF. The CDR3 bases are TGTGCCAGCACTACGACAGGGGGCCGTAATCAGCCCCAGCATTTT.